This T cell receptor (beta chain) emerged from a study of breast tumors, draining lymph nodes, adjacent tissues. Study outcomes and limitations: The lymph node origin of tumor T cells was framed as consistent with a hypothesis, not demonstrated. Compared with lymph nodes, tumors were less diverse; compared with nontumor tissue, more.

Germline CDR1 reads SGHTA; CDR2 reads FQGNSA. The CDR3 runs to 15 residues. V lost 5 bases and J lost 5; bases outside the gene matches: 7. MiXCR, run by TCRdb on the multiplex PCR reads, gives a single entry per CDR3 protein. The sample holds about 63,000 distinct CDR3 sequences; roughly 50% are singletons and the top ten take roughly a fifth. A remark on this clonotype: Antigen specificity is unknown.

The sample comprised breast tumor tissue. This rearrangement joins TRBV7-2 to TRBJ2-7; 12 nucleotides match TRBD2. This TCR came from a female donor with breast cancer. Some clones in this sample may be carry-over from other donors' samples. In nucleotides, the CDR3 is TGTGCCAGCAGCCCAGGACTAGCGGGGTTCGACGAGCAGTACTTC. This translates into CASSPGLAGFDEQYF.